This entry concerns a single T cell receptor (beta chain). The record originates from a study of early T cells in non-severe SARS-CoV-2 infection. V was pared by 3 bases and J by 1 base, with 3 bases of the junction left unmatched. The germline CDR1 and CDR2 sequences are SEHNR and FQNEAQ (reference sequence). The CDR3 is made up of 15 amino acids. Individual cDNA molecules carried attached unique molecular identifiers. TCRdb re-called the 5' RACE reads through MiXCR, storing one row per CDR3 protein. Here the sample spans over 30,000 distinct CDR3 sequences, roughly 4.5% being singletons. This receptor was obtained from an adult who was a healthcare worker with PCR-confirmed SARS-CoV-2 infection or an uninfected control (not recorded which). Sequencing was done on a sample of whole blood. V is TRBV7-9 and J is TRBJ2-3; 8 nucleotides agree with TRBD1. This CDR3 is CASSLATGGTDTQYF. The CDR3 coding sequence is TGTGCCAGCAGCTTGGCGACAGGGGGCACAGATACGCAGTATTTT. The whole variable domain, filled in from reference TRBV7-9 and TRBJ2-3, reads DTGVSQNPRHKITKRGQNVTFRCDPISEHNRLYWYRQTLGQGPEFLTYFQNEAQLEKSRLLSDRFSAERPKGSFSTLEIQRTEQGDSAMYLCASSLATGGTDTQYFGPGTRLTVL.